These T cell receptor beta chains were read from a single sample in a study of T cells in Graves' hyperthyroidism and ophthalmopathy. TCRdb re-called the multiplex PCR reads through MiXCR, storing one row per CDR3 protein. The sample has 700,000 or so distinct CDR3 sequences; 16% are singletons. Sequenced sample: blood. These receptors originate from a man aged 18 to 29 with Graves' hyperthyroidism. CDR3s include the opening cysteine and the closing phenylalanine or tryptophan. The D gene is left open where the match is weak. Clone size is given for some rows only: seen once, a few or many times, or a class if the clone is expanded.

TRBJ2-7 TRBV28 many TRBD1 TGTGCCAGCAGTTTATCCATCCCCCGCCAGGGGGCCCTAACCTACTACGAGCAGTACTTC CASSLSIPRQGALTYYEQYF
TRBJ2-5 TRBV28 many TRBD2 TGTGCCAGCAGTTTACTAGCGGGACGGGAGACCCAGTACTTC CASSLLAGRETQYF
TRBJ1-1 TRBV18 many . TGTGCCAGCTCACCCGAGTCCGAGAACACTGAAGCTTTCTTT CASSPESENTEAFF
TRBJ2-7 TRBV28 . TRBD2 TGTGCCAGCAGTTTAACGTGGGAGGGCAACGAGCAGTACTTC CASSLTWEGNEQYF
TRBJ2-5 TRBV4-1 . TRBD1 TGCGCCAGCAGCCAAACGACAGGGGCAGGGGAGACCCAGTACTTC CASSQTTGAGETQYF
TRBJ2-5 TRBV2 few . TGTGCCAGCAGAGCGGACAGTCAAGAGACCCAGTACTTC CASRADSQETQYF
TRBJ2-3 TRBV30 once . TGTGCCTGGAGTCGAGGTAGCGGAGGAGATACGCAGTATTTT CAWSRGSGGDTQYF
TRBJ2-1 TRBV7-9 few . TGTGCCAGCAGCTCCCCTACCCACAGCGGCCAGGCCTACAATGAGCAGTTCTTC CASSSPTHSGQAYNEQFF
TRBJ2-2 TRBV10-2 . . TGCGCCAGCAATCCTAACAGGAACACCGGGGAGCTGTTTTTT CASNPNRNTGELFF
TRBJ2-2 TRBV12-3/TRBV12-4 . TRBD2 TGTGCCAGCAGGGATTTCGGGACTACCAACACCGGGGAGCTGTTTTTT CASRDFGTTNTGELFF
TRBJ1-6 TRBV7-9 few . TGTGCCAGCAGCTTCGCCGGCAGAGATAATTCACCCCTCCACTTT CASSFAGRDNSPLHF
TRBJ2-7 TRBV6-2/TRBV6-3 many TRBD1 TGTGCCAGCAATGGGACAGGGTTTTTGGTGGCTAAGGTCCTGGGGCTGGCCTACGAGCAGTACTTC CASNGTGFLVAKVLGLAYEQYF
TRBJ2-2 TRBV2 . . TGTGCCAGCATCCATAGGGCCGGGGAGCTGTTTTTT CASIHRAGELFF
TRBJ1-1 TRBV20-1 . . TGCAGTGCTAGACCAAGCCTCGAAGCTTTCTTT CSARPSLEAFF
TRBJ2-1 TRBV20-1 many TRBD2 TGCAGTGCCGGGGGGGGCGCCTCCTACAATGAGCAGTTCTTC CSAGGGASYNEQFF
TRBJ2-1 TRBV3-1 few . TGTGCCAGCAGCCAAGATGCAAACAGTTACAATGAGCAGTTCTTC CASSQDANSYNEQFF
TRBJ1-6 TRBV7-8 few . TGTGCCAGTACCGGGCCGTATTCACCCCTCCACTTT CASTGPYSPLHF
TRBJ1-5 TRBV5-7 few . TGTGCCAGCAGCACGGCCCCAGAGGGGCATCAGCCCCAGCATTTT CASSTAPEGHQPQHF
TRBJ2-3 TRBV12-3/TRBV12-4 few TRBD2 TGTGCCAGCAGTTTTCCAGGACTAGCGGGAGATACGCAGTATTTT CASSFPGLAGDTQYF
TRBJ2-7 TRBV3-1 . TRBD2 TGTGCCAGCAGCCAAGACTTGGGGAGCAGCGGGAGGCTGAACGAGCAGTCCTTC CASSQDLGSSGRLNEQSF
TRBJ2-1 TRBV12-3/TRBV12-4 . . TGTGCCAGCAGTAGACGGGAGAGGAGCAATGAGCAGTTCTTC CASSRRERSNEQFF
TRBJ2-7 TRBV9 . TRBD2 TGTGCCAGCAGCCCTGACCTGGGCGGGAGCTCCTACGAGCAGTACTTC CASSPDLGGSSYEQYF
TRBJ1-1 TRBV7-9 many TRBD1 TGTGCCAGCAGCCCAGGGACAGGGAGGAACACTGAAGCTTTCTTT CASSPGTGRNTEAFF
TRBJ2-1 TRBV15 many . TGTGCCACCAGCATCAACAGAGCCTACTACAATGAGCAGTTCTTC CATSINRAYYNEQFF
TRBJ2-5 TRBV7-9 . TRBD2 TGTGCCAGCAGCTATGGGACTAGCGGGAGAACGGAGACCCAGTACTTC CASSYGTSGRTETQYF
TRBJ2-1 TRBV7-9 few . TGTGCCAGCAGCAAGATATGGATGACCCGCGCCTTCTTC CASSKIWMTRAFF
TRBJ2-7 TRBV24-1 many . TGTGCCACCATGGGGAGGAGTCCCCCCTACGAGCAGTACTTC CATMGRSPPYEQYF
TRBJ2-5 TRBV20-1 few . TGCAGTGCTAGAGAGCCGGCTGGGCAGGAGACCCAGTACTTC CSAREPAGQETQYF
TRBJ2-1 TRBV7-9 many TRBD1 TGTGCCAGCAGCTTATGGGACAGGGTGAATGAGCAGTTCTTC CASSLWDRVNEQFF
TRBJ2-3 TRBV7-3 few . TGTGCCAGCTCTGACGAAACAGATACGCAGTATTTT CASSDETDTQYF
TRBJ2-1 TRBV19 . . TGTGCCAGTAGTATAGCGAGGAATGAGCAGTTCTTC CASSIARNEQFF
TRBJ1-1 TRBV6-1 . TRBD1 TGTGCCAGCAGTAAAGGACAGGGGCGGGCGAACACTGAAGCTTTCTTT CASSKGQGRANTEAFF
TRBJ2-3 TRBV13 few . TGTGCCAGCAGCTTAGGGGCGATGATAACAGATACGCAGTATTTT CASSLGAMITDTQYF
TRBJ2-2 TRBV20-1 many . TGCAGTGCTAAGTGGGCGAACCCAGGACACACCGGGGAGCTGTTTTTT CSAKWANPGHTGELFF
TRBJ2-5 TRBV27 many . TGTGCCAGCAGTTTAGCGGGTTCGGGAGAGACCCAGTACTTC CASSLAGSGETQYF
TRBJ2-7 TRBV28 . TRBD2 TGTGCCAGCATTCCCTCTAGCGGGAGCTACGAGCAGTACTTC CASIPSSGSYEQYF
TRBJ1-3 TRBV2 few . TGTGCCAGCAGTGAAAAACGTTACTCTGGAAACACCATATATTTT CASSEKRYSGNTIYF
TRBJ2-7 TRBV7-9 many . TGTGCCAGCAGCTGGGGAGACAACGAGCAGTACTTC CASSWGDNEQYF